Listed below are T cell receptor beta chains from one sample, sequenced in a study of patients and donors after allogeneic stem cell transplantation. TCRdb called the RT-PCR reads again in MiXCR, with one record for every CDR3 protein. The table records more than 850,000 distinct CDR3 sequences, about a sixth of them present only once. The sequenced material came from blood, either unsorted or a sorted T cell fraction (not recorded which). The origin of the receptors is a human donor who was either an allogeneic HSCT recipient or a stem cell or donor lymphocyte infusion donor (not recorded which). It is not recorded whose cells these are; they may come from a transplant donor. CDR3s include the opening cysteine and the closing phenylalanine or tryptophan. A D gene is named only where the DNA matches it firmly. Size is omitted from some rows. Given values are once, few, many or a class for expanded clones.

DNA	CDR3	D	V	J	size
TGTGCCAGTAGTATAGGTCCAGCCAACAATGAGCAGTTCTTC	CASSIGPANNEQFF	NA	TRBV19	TRBJ2-1	few
TGCGCCAGCAGCTCGCAAACGGGGGGATTTGACTATGGCTACACCTTC	CASSSQTGGFDYGYTF	NA	TRBV4-3	TRBJ1-2	NA
TGCGCCAGCAGCTTGAGGACAGCAACAGATACGCAGTATTTT	CASSLRTATDTQYF	NA	TRBV5-1	TRBJ2-3	few
TGTGCCATTTGGGGCCCCCAGGGGACCTACTATGGCTACACCTTC	CAIWGPQGTYYGYTF	NA	TRBV12-3/TRBV12-4	TRBJ1-2	few
TGCGCCAGCAGCTTTAGCGGGGTTAGCACAGATACGCAGTATTTT	CASSFSGVSTDTQYF	TRBD2	TRBV5-1	TRBJ2-3	few
TGTGCCAGCAGCCGACTGGGGGCCAGGAACACAGATACGCAGTATTTT	CASSRLGARNTDTQYF	NA	TRBV6-1	TRBJ2-3	NA
TGCGCCAGCAGCTTGAACCGGGAATCTGAAGCTTTCTTT	CASSLNRESEAFF	NA	TRBV5-1	TRBJ1-1	few
TGTGCCAGCAGCCAAGGACCCACTGAATATACGCAGTATTTT	CASSQGPTEYTQYF	NA	TRBV3-1	TRBJ2-3	NA
TGCGCCAGCAGCCTTTCCCCATCGTTGGGGGCTTCTATGAACACTGAAGCTTTCTTT	CASSLSPSLGASMNTEAFF	NA	TRBV5-1	TRBJ1-1	few
TGTGCCAGCAGTGTCATGACAGGTTCCTACGAGCAGTACTTC	CASSVMTGSYEQYF	NA	TRBV12-3/TRBV12-4	TRBJ2-7	few
TGTGCCAGCTCCCAAAGATACAGGGGAGAGGTCAATCAGCCCCAGCATTTT	CASSQRYRGEVNQPQHF	TRBD1	TRBV5-6	TRBJ1-5	few